The next 18 T cell receptor beta chains were all read from a single sample in a study of beta chain features in type 1 diabetes. cDNA synthesis used the whole RNA isolate, giving expressed TCRB sequences. Here immunoSEQ multiplex PCR was the method, and the copy in TCRdb shows in-frame clones only, minus some. This table holds about 900,000 clones, 17% found once. Sequencing was done on a sample of naive CD4+ T cells from blood. The receptors derive from a woman between 18 and 29 years old in good health.

The chain carries TRBV4-2 and TRBJ2-3; 7 bases are shared with TRBD1. The CDR3 is made up of 17 amino acids. CDR1 LGHNA and CDR2 YNFKEQ come from the germline V gene. V gave up 1 base and J gave up 2 bases; unmatched junction bases: 9. The CDR3 here is CASSQVFGDSATDTQYF. The CDR3 DNA follows: TGTGCCAGCAGCCAAGTATTTGGGGACAGTGCCACAGATACGCAGTATTTT.

The V call is TRBV5-1, the J call TRBJ2-7, with a possible D match to TRBD1 (8 bases). Germline lookup yields CDR1 SGHRS and CDR2 YFSETQ. The CDR3 spans 13 residues. In DNA form, the CDR3 reads TGCGCGAGCGGGACAGGCCTCTCCTACGAGCAGTACTTC. The encoded protein is CASGTGLSYEQYF.

The V gene is TRBV7-2, the J gene TRBJ2-3; unclear D gene. The CDR3 covers 14 residues. Trimming left V 8 bases short and J 4 bases short, with 16 bases between. Germline V gene data show CDR1 as SGHTA and CDR2 as FQGNSA. DNA for the CDR3: TGTGCCAGCCAACTTACCGTAATGGCAGATACGCAGTATTTT. Protein sequence: CASQLTVMADTQYF.

The chain links TRBV7-3 to TRBJ2-3, with D possibly TRBD2 on 5 matching bases. V was clipped by 2 bases and J by 2 bases, with 8 bases between them. The CDR3 is 14 amino acids. Germline assignment: CDR1 SGHTA and CDR2 FQGTGA. In nucleotides, the CDR3 is TGTGCCAGCAGCTTACGCGGACTCACAGATACGCAGTATTTT. This translates into CASSLRGLTDTQYF.

The rearrangement links TRBV19 to TRBJ1-1, with D perhaps matching TRBD1 (5 bases). Germline CDR1 reads LNHDA; CDR2 reads SQIVND (reference sequence). V was trimmed by 4 bases and J by 1 base, leaving 13 bases between them. This CDR3 comprises 15 residues. The CDR3 loop is CASSNPRQGNTEAFF. DNA of the CDR3: TGTGCCAGTAGTAACCCCCGGCAGGGGAACACTGAAGCTTTCTTT.

This clone has a handful of counts. This sequence joins TRBV7-9 and TRBJ1-1, with 8 bases fitting TRBD1. V lost 5 bases and J lost 0; bases outside the gene matches: 8. Germline-derived CDR1 and CDR2 are SEHNR and FQNEAQ (reference sequence). The CDR3 is 16 residues long. CDR3 in amino acids: CASSPGRGPMNTEAFF. For the CDR3, the DNA is TGTGCCAGCAGCCCGGGCAGGGGGCCGATGAACACTGAAGCTTTCTTT.

For this clone: The sample contains more than one DNA sequence encoding this CDR3. The CDR3 protein is CATSRVNQPQHF. The CDR3 DNA reads TGTGCCACCAGCAGAGTCAATCAGCCCCAGCATTTT. The rearrangement uses TRBV15 and TRBJ1-5; D gene unclear. Germline V CDR1 and CDR2: LNHNV, YYDKDF (reference sequence). Between the trimmed V and J ends, which lost 1 base and 3 bases, there was a span of 1 base. The length of the CDR3 is 12 residues.

The chain uses TRBV18 and TRBJ2-4, with D hard to call. V gave up 6 bases and J gave up 1 base, with 10 bases separating them. CDR1 KGHSH and CDR2 LQKENI come from the germline V gene. This CDR3 region has 14 residues. CDR3 sequence reads: CASSQQWAKNIQYF. The CDR3 DNA follows: TGTGCCAGCTCCCAACAGTGGGCCAAAAACATTCAGTACTTC.

The genes are TRBV4-2 and TRBJ1-4, with D unclear. There are 18 residues in the CDR3. V was cut by 2 bases and J by 1 base, with 17 bases left in between. Germline V gene lookup returns CDR1 LGHNA and CDR2 YNFKEQ. The chain's CDR3 is CASSQRTGPKRTNEKLFF. The CDR3 DNA reads TGTGCCAGCAGCCAACGGACCGGGCCTAAGAGAACTAATGAAAAACTGTTTTTT.

The chain recombines TRBV4-2 with TRBJ2-7, with TRBD1 matching 9 bases. Germline V gene lookup returns CDR1 LGHNA and CDR2 YNFKEQ. The CDR3 totals 19 residues. The trim removed 0 bases at V and 4 bases at J, leaving 16 bases unmatched. The CDR3 DNA reads TGTGCCAGCAGCCAAGATGACGCTACCGGGACAGGGTACGGGTACGAGCAGTACTTC. Its translation: CASSQDDATGTGYGYEQYF.

This clone has just one count. The chain links TRBV18 to TRBJ2-1; possible D gene TRBD2, 6 bases. The CDR3 is 15 amino acids. The V end was cut by 4 bases, the J end by 7 bases, with 17 bases between. Germline V CDR1 and CDR2: KGHSH, LQKENI. CDR3 in DNA: TGTGCCAGCTCACTCGGAGGGGCGAGCTGGAATGAGCAGTTCTTC. This sequence encodes CASSLGGASWNEQFF.

The chain joins TRBV7-2 to TRBJ2-5; D possibly corresponds to TRBD2 (5 bases). This CDR3 is 14 amino acids long. V was trimmed by 0 bases and J by 5 bases, leaving 10 bases between them. Germline values: CDR1 SGHTA, CDR2 FQGNSA. The DNA of the CDR3 is TGTGCCAGCAGCTTAGCGTCGCGGAGGGAGACCCAGTACTTC. It yields the protein CASSLASRRETQYF.

The V gene is TRBV4-2, the J gene TRBJ1-2; D might be TRBD1 (5 bases). Germline V gene sequence: CDR1 LGHNA, CDR2 YNFKEQ. V was clipped by 1 base and J by 8 bases, with 14 bases between them. The CDR3 has 14 amino acids. As DNA, the CDR3 is TGTGCCAGCAGCCAAGCGGGGGTAGGAGAAGGCTACACCTTC. Its protein is CASSQAGVGEGYTF.

V usage is TRBV4-3 and J usage is TRBJ1-5; D unresolved. Trimming removed 3 bases at V and 0 bases at J, with 9 bases between. The CDR3 totals 15 residues. Germline V gives CDR1 LGHNA, CDR2 YSLEER. Here the CDR3 reads CASSQGINSNQPQHF. The CDR3 nucleotides are TGCGCCAGCAGCCAGGGGATCAATAGCAATCAGCCCCAGCATTTT.

V is TRBV18 and J is TRBJ2-1; D possibly corresponds to TRBD1 (5 bases). There are 15 residues in the CDR3. V lost 2 bases, J lost 4 bases, and 12 bases lay in between. Germline lookup yields CDR1 KGHSH and CDR2 LQKENI. The CDR3 loop is CASSPSADSYNEQFF. DNA for the CDR3: TGTGCCAGCTCACCATCCGCCGACAGTTACAATGAGCAGTTCTTC. The whole variable domain, filled in from reference TRBV18 and TRBJ2-1, reads NAGVMQNPRHLVRRRGQEARLRCSPMKGHSHVYWYRQLPEEGLKFMVYLQKENIIDESGMPKERFSAEFPKEGPSILRIQQVVRGDSAAYFCASSPSADSYNEQFFGPGTRLTVL.

This clone was seen only a few times. The J gene is TRBJ2-1, the V gene TRBV27, with TRBD2 as a possible D gene (7 bases). With 2 bases removed from V and 8 bases from J, the gap between germline ends came to 19 bases. The CDR3 consists of 16 residues. Germline lookup yields CDR1 MNHEY and CDR2 SMNVEV (reference sequence). As DNA, the CDR3 is TGTGCCAGCAGTTTACACGGGGGGCGCAGTACCGATGAGCAGTTCTTC. Encoded protein: CASSLHGGRSTDEQFF.

The chain is built from TRBV29-1 and TRBJ2-4, with TRBD1 as a possible D gene (6 bases). In germline, CDR1 is SQVTM, CDR2 ANQGSEA. V lost 7 bases, J lost 9 bases, and 22 bases lay in between. The length of the CDR3 is 14 residues. DNA of the CDR3: TGCAGCGGCAAGGGCCCAGGGGATCGAGGCATTCAGTACTTC. Translated: CSGKGPGDRGIQYF.

The table lists this clone with a few counts. The chain links TRBV28 to TRBJ2-1, with D hard to call. Looked up from germline, CDR1 is MDHEN and CDR2 is SYDVKM. The CDR3 has 14 amino acids. Deletions cut 2 bases from V and 4 bases from J, with 9 bases between. DNA of the CDR3: TGTGCCAGCAGTTTAGCCCCTCTTTACAATGAGCAGTTCTTC. Translation: CASSLAPLYNEQFF.